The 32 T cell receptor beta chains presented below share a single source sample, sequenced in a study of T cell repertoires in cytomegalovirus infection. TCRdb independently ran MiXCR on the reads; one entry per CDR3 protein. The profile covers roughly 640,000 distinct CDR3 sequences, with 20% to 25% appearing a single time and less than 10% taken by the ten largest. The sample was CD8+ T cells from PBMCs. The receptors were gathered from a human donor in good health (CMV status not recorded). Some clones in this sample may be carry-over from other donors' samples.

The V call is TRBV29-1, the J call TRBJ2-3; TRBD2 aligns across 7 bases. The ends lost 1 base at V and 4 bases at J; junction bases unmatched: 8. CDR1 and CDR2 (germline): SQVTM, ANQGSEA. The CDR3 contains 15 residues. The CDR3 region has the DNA TGCAGCGTTGAAGGGGAGGGGAGAGCCGCAGATACGCAGTATTTT. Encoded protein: CSVEGEGRAADTQYF.

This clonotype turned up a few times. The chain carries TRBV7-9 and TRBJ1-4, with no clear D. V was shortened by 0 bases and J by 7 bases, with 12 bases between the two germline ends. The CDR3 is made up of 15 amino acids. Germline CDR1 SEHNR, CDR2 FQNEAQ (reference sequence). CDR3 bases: TGTGCCAGCAGCTTAGCAGAGAGGGTGACTGAAAAACTGTTTTTT. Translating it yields CASSLAERVTEKLFF.

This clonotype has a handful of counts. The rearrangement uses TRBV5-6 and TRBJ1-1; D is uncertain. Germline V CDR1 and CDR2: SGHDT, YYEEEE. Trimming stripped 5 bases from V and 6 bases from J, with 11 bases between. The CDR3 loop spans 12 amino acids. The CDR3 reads CASRLAGSEAFF. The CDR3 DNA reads TGTGCCAGCAGACTAGCCGGGTCTGAAGCTTTCTTT.

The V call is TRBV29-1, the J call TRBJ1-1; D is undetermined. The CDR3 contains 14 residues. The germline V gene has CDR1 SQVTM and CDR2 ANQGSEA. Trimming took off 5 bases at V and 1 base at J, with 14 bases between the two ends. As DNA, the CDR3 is TGCAGCGTTCACACCGGGCAGCCGAACACTGAAGCTTTCTTT. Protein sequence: CSVHTGQPNTEAFF.

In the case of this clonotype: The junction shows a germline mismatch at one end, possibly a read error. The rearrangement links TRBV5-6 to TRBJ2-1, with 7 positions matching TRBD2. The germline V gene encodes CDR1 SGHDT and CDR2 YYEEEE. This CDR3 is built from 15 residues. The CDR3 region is CVSSLGGGRSNEQFF. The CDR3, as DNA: TGTGTCAGCAGCTTGGGGGGGGGGAGGAGTAATGAGCAGTTCTTC. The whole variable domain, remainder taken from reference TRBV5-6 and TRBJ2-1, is DAGVTQSPTHLIKTRGQQVTLRCSPKSGHDTVSWYQQALGQGPQFIFQYYEEEERQRGNFPDRFSGHQFPNYSSELNVNALLLGDSALYLCVSSLGGGRSNEQFFGPGTRLTVL.

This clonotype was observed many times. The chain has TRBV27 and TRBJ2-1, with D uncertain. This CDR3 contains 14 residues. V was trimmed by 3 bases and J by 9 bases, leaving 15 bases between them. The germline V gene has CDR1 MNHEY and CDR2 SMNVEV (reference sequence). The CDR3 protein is CASSFSTLGGEQFF. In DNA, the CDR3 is TGTGCCAGCAGTTTCTCCACCCTTGGTGGTGAGCAGTTCTTC.

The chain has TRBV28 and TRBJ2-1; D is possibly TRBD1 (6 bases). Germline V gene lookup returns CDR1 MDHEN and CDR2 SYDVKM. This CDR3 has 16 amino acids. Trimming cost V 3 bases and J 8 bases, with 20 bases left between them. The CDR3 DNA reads TGTGCCAGCAGTTTTATCTTGGCAGGGGAAGGGGATGAGCAGTTCTTC. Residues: CASSFILAGEGDEQFF.

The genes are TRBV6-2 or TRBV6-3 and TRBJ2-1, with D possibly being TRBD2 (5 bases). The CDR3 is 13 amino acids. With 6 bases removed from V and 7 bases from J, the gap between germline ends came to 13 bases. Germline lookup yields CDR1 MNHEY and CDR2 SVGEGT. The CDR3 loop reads CASSLTRRNEQFF. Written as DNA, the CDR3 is TGTGCCAGCAGCCTCACCCGGAGGAATGAGCAGTTCTTC.

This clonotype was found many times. In nucleotides, the CDR3 is TGTGCCAGCAGCTTGTTTTTCCCCGAGCCTTCACAAGAGACCCAGTACTTC. Translation gives CASSLFFPEPSQETQYF. This chain joins TRBV7-8 and TRBJ2-5, with D unclear. This CDR3 is built from 17 residues. With 3 bases removed from V and 2 bases from J, the gap between germline ends came to 19 bases. In germline, CDR1 is SGHVS, CDR2 FQNEAQ.

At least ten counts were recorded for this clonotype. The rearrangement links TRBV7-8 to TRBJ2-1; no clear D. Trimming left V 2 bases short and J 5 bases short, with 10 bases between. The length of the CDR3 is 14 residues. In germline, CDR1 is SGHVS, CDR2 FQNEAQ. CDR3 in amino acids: CASSLRGAHNEQFF. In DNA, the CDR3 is TGTGCCAGCAGCTTACGCGGAGCCCACAATGAGCAGTTCTTC.

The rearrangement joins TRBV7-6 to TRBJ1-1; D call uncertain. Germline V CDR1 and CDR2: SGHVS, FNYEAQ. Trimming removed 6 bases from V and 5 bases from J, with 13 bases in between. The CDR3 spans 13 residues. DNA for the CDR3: TGTGCCAGCAGAGTATCCAGGCTGACTGAAGCTTTCTTT. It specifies CASRVSRLTEAFF.

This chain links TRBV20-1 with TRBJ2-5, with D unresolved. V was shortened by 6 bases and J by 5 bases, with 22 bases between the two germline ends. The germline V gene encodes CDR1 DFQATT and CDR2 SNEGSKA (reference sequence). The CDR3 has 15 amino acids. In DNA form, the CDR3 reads TGCAGTGCCGCTTACCTAGTCCCCCTTGCGGAGACCCAGTACTTC. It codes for CSAAYLVPLAETQYF.

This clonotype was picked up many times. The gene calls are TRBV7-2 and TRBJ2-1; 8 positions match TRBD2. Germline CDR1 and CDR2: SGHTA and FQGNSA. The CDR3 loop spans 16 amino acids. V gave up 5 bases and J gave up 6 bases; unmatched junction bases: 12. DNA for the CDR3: TGTGCCAGCAGCCTAAATAACGGGGGGGCTGGCAATGAGCAGTTCTTC. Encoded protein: CASSLNNGGAGNEQFF.

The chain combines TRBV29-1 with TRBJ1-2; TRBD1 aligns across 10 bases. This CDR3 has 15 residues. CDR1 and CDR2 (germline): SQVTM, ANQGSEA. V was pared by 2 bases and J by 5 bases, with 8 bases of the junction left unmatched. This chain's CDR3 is CSVEKVGQGGYGYTF. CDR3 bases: TGCAGCGTTGAAAAAGTCGGACAGGGGGGATATGGCTACACCTTC.

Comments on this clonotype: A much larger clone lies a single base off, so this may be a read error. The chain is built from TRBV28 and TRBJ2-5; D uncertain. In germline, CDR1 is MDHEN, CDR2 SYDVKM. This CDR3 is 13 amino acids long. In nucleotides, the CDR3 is TGTGTCAGCACAAAAGGTAGCCTGGCGACCCAGTACTTC. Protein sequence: CVSTKGSLATQYF. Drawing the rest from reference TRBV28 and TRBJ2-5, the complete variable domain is DVKVTQSSRYLVKRTGEKVFLECVQDMDHENMFWYRQDPGLGLRLIYFSYDVKMKEKGDIPEGYSVSREKKERFSLILESASTNQTSMYLCVSTKGSLATQYFGPGTRLLVL.

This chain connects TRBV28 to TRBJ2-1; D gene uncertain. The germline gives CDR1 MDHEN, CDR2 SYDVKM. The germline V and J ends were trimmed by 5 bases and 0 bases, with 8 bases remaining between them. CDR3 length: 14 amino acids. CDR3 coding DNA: TGTGCCAGCAGTGGGTTTAGCTCCTACAATGAGCAGTTCTTC. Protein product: CASSGFSSYNEQFF.

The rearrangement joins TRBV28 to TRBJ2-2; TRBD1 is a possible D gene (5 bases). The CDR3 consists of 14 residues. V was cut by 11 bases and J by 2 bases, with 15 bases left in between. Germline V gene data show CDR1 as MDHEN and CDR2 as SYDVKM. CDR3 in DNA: TGTGCCGCAGGGTCGGCCGCAAACACCGGGGAGCTGTTTTTT. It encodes CAAGSAANTGELFF.

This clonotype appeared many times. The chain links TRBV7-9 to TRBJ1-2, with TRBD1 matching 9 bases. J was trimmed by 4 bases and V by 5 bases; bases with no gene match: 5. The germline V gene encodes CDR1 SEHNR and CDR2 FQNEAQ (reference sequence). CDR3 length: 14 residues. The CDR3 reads CASSEDRGTYGYTF. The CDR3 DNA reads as TGTGCCAGCAGCGAGGACAGGGGTACCTATGGCTACACCTTC.

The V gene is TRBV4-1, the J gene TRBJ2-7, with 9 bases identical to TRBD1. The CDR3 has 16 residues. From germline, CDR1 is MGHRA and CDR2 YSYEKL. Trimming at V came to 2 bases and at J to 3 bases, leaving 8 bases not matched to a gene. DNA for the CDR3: TGCGCCAGCAGCCAACCTAGGGACAGGGAAAACTACGAGCAGTACTTC. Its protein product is CASSQPRDRENYEQYF.

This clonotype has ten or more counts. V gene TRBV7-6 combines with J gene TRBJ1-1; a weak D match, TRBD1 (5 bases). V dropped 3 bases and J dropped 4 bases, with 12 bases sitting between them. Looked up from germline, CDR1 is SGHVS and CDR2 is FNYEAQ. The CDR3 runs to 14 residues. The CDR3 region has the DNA TGTGCCAGCAGCTTCGAGGGGCACTCCACTGAAGCTTTCTTT. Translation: CASSFEGHSTEAFF.

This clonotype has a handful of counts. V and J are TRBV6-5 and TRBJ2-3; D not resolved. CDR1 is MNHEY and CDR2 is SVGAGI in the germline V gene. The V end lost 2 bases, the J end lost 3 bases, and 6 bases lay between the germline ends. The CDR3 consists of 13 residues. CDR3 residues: CASSYRTTDTQYF. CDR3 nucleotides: TGTGCCAGCAGTTACCGCACGACAGATACGCAGTATTTT.

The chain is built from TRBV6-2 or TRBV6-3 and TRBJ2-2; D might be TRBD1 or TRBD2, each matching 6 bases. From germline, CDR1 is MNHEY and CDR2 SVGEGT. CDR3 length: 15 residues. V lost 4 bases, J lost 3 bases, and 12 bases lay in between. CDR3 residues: CASSCSGEDTGELFF. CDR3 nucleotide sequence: TGTGCCAGCAGTTGCTCAGGGGAGGACACCGGGGAGCTGTTTTTT.

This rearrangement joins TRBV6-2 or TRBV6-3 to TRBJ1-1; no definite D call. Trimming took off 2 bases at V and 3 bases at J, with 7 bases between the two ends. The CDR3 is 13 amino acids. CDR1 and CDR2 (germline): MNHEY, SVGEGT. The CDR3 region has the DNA TGTGCCAGCAGTTACGCCCGAGACACTGAAGCTTTCTTT. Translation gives CASSYARDTEAFF.

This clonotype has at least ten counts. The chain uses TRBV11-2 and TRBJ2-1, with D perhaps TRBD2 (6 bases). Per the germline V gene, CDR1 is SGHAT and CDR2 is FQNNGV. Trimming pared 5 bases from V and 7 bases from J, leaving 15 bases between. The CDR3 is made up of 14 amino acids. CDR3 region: CASSPGLRGNEQFF. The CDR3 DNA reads TGTGCCAGCAGCCCGGGACTGCGAGGGAATGAGCAGTTCTTC.

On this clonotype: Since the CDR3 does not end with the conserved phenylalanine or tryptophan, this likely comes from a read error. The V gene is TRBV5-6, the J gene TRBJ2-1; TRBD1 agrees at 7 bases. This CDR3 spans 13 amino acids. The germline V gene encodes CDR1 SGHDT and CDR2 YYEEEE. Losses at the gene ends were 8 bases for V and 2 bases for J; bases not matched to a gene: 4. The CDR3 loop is CASSTGAYNEQFL. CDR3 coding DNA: TGTGCCAGTTCTACAGGGGCCTACAATGAGCAGTTCTTA.

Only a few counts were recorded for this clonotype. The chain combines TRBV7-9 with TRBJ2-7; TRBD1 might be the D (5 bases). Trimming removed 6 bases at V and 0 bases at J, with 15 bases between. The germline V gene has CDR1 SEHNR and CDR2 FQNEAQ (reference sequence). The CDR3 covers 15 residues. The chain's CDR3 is CASSPVQDYSYEQYF. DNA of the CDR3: TGTGCCAGCAGTCCGGTACAGGATTACTCCTACGAGCAGTACTTC.

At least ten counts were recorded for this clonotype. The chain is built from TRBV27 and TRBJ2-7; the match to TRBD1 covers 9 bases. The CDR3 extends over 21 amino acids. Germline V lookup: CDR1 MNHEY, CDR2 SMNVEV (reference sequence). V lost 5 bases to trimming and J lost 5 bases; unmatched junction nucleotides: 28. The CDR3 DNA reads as TGTGCCAGCAGTCGAAGGAGGGGGACGGATAAGACGGGACAGGGAGAAGACGAGCAGTACTTC. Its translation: CASSRRRGTDKTGQGEDEQYF.

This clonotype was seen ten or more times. The DNA for the CDR3 is TGTGCCAGCAGTCCCACCACCTACAGGGGTTTTCATTACAATGAGCAGTTCTTC. It encodes CASSPTTYRGFHYNEQFF. The rearrangement joins TRBV28 to TRBJ2-1; TRBD1 agrees at 7 bases. Germline V lookup: CDR1 MDHEN, CDR2 SYDVKM. V shed 5 bases, J shed 4 bases, and the junction held 17 bases outside the gene matches. This CDR3 comprises 18 residues.

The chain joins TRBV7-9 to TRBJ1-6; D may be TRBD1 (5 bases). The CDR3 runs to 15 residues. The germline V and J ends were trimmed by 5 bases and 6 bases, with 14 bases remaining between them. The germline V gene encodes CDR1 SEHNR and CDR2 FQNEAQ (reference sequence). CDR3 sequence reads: CASSHPVGGNSPLHF. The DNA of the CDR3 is TGTGCCAGCAGCCACCCCGTTGGGGGTAATTCACCCCTCCACTTT.

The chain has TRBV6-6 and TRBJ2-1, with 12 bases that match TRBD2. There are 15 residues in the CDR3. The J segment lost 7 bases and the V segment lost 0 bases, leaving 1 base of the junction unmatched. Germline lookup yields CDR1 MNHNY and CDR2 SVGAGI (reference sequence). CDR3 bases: TGTGCCAGCAGTTACTCACTAGCGGGGGGTAATGAGCAGTTCTTC. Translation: CASSYSLAGGNEQFF.

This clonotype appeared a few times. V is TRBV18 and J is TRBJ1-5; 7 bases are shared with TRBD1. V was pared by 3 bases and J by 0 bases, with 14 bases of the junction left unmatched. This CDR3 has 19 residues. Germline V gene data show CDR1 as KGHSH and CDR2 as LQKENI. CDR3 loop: CASSPSSFQGGFSNQPQHF. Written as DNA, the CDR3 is TGTGCCAGCTCACCCTCGAGTTTTCAGGGGGGATTTAGCAATCAGCCCCAGCATTTT.

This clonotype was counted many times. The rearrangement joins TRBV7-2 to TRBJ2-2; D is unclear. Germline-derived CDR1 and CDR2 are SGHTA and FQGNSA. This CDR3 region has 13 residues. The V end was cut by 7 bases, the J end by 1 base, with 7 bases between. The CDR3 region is CASTFMNTGELFF. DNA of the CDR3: TGTGCCAGCACCTTCATGAACACCGGGGAGCTGTTTTTT.